This TCR beta chain was documented in a study of T cell changes during pregnancy in multiple sclerosis. Losses at the gene ends were 5 bases for V and 5 bases for J; bases not matched to a gene: 17. Germline lookup yields CDR1 MNHEY and CDR2 SMNVEV (reference sequence). CDR3 length: 17 amino acids. TCRdb's table, derived via immunoSEQ multiplex PCR, lists solely in-frame clones and lacks some. In the table there are tens of thousands of clones, approximately 92% of which are singletons. The sequence came from a female donor with multiple sclerosis, enrolled in a pregnancy study. This specimen was peripheral blood, taken in the second trimester of pregnancy. The rearrangement uses TRBV27 and TRBJ1-1; the match to TRBD1 covers 7 bases. The chain's CDR3 is CASSLHTGVLSSTEAFF. CDR3 bases: TGTGCCAGCAGTCTCCACACAGGGGTGTTGAGTAGTACTGAAGCTTTCTTT.